These 31 T cell receptor beta chains were all obtained from the same sample, sequenced in a study of blood T cell repertoires in COVID-19. The assay was immunoSEQ multiplex PCR, and TCRdb's table has in-frame clones only and misses some. The repertoire includes 150,000 to 200,000 clones, 70% to 85% of them detected once, and roughly 12% sits in the top ten. The sequenced sample was PBMCs or T cells enriched from blood (not recorded which). The receptors here all came from a man aged 45-65 years who had recovered from COVID-19.

This clone was found once. This sequence joins TRBV29-1 and TRBJ1-1; a weak D match, TRBD1 (5 bases). This CDR3 is 11 amino acids long. CDR1 and CDR2 from the germline V gene are SQVTM and ANQGSEA. V lost 8 bases, J lost 5 bases, and 12 bases lay in between. The CDR3 loop reads CSCRGGTEAFF. In DNA form, the CDR3 reads TGCAGCTGCCGGGGGGGGACTGAAGCTTTCTTT.

J is TRBJ2-7 and V is TRBV5-8, with 7 bases matching TRBD2. This CDR3 contains 15 residues. Germline assignment: CDR1 SGHTS and CDR2 YDEGEE. Trimming took 6 bases from V and 6 from J; bases not matched to a gene: 15. Here the CDR3 DNA reads TGTGCCAGCACGGGGCCGGGACTAACGCTCCCCGAGCAGTACTTC. This codes for CASTGPGLTLPEQYF.

This sequence joins TRBV3-1 (or the pseudogene TRBV3-2) and TRBJ2-2; 9 bases are shared with TRBD2. Germline V CDR1 and CDR2: LGHDT, YNNKEL (reference sequence). V was clipped by 5 bases and J by 1 base; unmatched bases: 5. The CDR3 has 16 residues. This chain's CDR3 is CASSSKTSGNTGELFF. The CDR3 DNA follows: TGTGCCAGCAGCTCCAAGACTAGCGGGAACACCGGGGAGCTGTTTTTT.

V is TRBV6-5 and J is TRBJ2-7; D perhaps matches TRBD2 (5 bases). With 0 bases removed from V and 7 bases from J, the gap between germline ends came to 16 bases. Germline CDR1 MNHEY, CDR2 SVGAGI. The CDR3 is made up of 15 amino acids. In DNA form, the CDR3 reads TGTGCCAGCAGTTACTCCCGGCAATCCGGCGGGGAGCAGTACTTC. Protein product: CASSYSRQSGGEQYF.

CDR3 sequence (DNA): TGCGCCAGCAGCTCAACTAGCGGGGGAGTGGGGGAGCAGTTCTTC. Protein: CASSSTSGGVGEQFF. The V and J genes are TRBV5-1 and TRBJ2-1; 11 bases fit TRBD2. This CDR3 has 15 amino acids. Trimming removed 3 bases from V and 10 bases from J; junction bases left unmatched: 9. Germline CDR1 and CDR2: SGHRS and YFSETQ.

The chain joins TRBV27 to TRBJ1-5; 7 positions match TRBD1. This CDR3 comprises 13 residues. CDR1 is MNHEY and CDR2 is SMNVEV in the germline V gene (reference sequence). The J segment lost 4 bases and the V segment lost 4 bases, leaving 1 base of the junction unmatched. CDR3 sequence reads: CASSYRGNQPQHF. CDR3 bases: TGTGCCAGCAGTTACAGGGGTAATCAGCCCCAGCATTTT.

The rearrangement links TRBV7-9 to TRBJ1-5; 10 nucleotides match TRBD1. The trim removed 1 base at V and 4 bases at J, leaving 1 base unmatched. The CDR3 loop spans 15 amino acids. Germline assignment: CDR1 SEHNR and CDR2 FQNEAQ (reference sequence). CDR3 protein: CASSLEGQGNQPQHF. Here the CDR3 DNA reads TGTGCCAGCAGCTTAGAGGGACAGGGGAATCAGCCCCAGCATTTT.

CDR3 sequence (DNA): TGTGCCAGCAGCATTGGGACTGGTGGGACTGAAGCTTTCTTT. This codes for CASSIGTGGTEAFF. This chain links TRBV21-1 with TRBJ1-1. TRBV21-1 constitutes a pseudogene. CDR3 size: 14 residues.

This chain joins TRBV19 and TRBJ1-4; D not resolved. CDR1 is LNHDA and CDR2 is SQIVND in the germline V gene (reference sequence). CDR3 length: 12 residues. V was pared by 1 base and J by 15 bases, with 12 bases between. CDR3 residues: CASSIAEGKLFF. CDR3 in DNA: TGTGCCAGTAGTATAGCGGAGGGTAAATTGTTTTTT.

The chain has TRBV6-2 or TRBV6-3 and TRBJ2-1; 7 nucleotides agree with TRBD1. Germline assignment: CDR1 MNHEY and CDR2 SVGEGT. There are 12 residues in the CDR3. Trimming cost V 5 bases and J 6 bases; bases outside gene matches: 1. In DNA form, the CDR3 reads TGTGCCAGCAGTCCAGGGGGCAATGAGCAGTTCTTC. Protein: CASSPGGNEQFF.

This clone was picked up one time. The V call is TRBV4-1, the J call TRBJ2-3, with 9 bases that match TRBD2. The V segment lost 1 base and the J segment 4 bases; nucleotides outside the gene matches: 3. Germline V gives CDR1 MGHRA, CDR2 YSYEKL. This CDR3 spans 15 amino acids. CDR3 in amino acids: CASSQGRGGSDTQYF. The CDR3 DNA follows: TGCGCCAGCAGCCAAGGGCGGGGGGGCTCAGATACGCAGTATTTT.

The V call is TRBV2, the J call TRBJ2-7; no reliable D call. Trimming pared 6 bases from V and 0 bases from J, leaving 12 bases between. CDR1 is SNHLY and CDR2 is FYNNEI in the germline V gene. CDR3 size: 14 residues. This CDR3 is CASSQRPRSYEQYF. The CDR3 DNA sequence: TGTGCCAGCAGCCAGAGGCCCCGCTCCTACGAGCAGTACTTC.

The rearrangement uses TRBV18 and TRBJ1-1; no clear D gene. Germline V gene lookup returns CDR1 KGHSH and CDR2 LQKENI. Trimming took off 1 base at V and 0 bases at J, with 6 bases between the two ends. The CDR3 is made up of 14 amino acids. The chain's CDR3 is CASSPQQMNTEAFF. The CDR3 DNA sequence: TGTGCCAGCTCACCACAACAGATGAACACTGAAGCTTTCTTT.

The rearrangement uses TRBV20-1 and TRBJ2-1; 8 nucleotides match TRBD2. This CDR3 is built from 13 residues. V was clipped by 3 bases and J by 7 bases; unmatched bases: 5. Looked up from germline, CDR1 is DFQATT and CDR2 is SNEGSKA (reference sequence). The CDR3 here is CSASRRGENEQFF. The CDR3 DNA is TGCAGTGCTAGTCGGCGGGGGGAAAATGAGCAGTTCTTC.

The V call is TRBV12-3 or TRBV12-4, the J call TRBJ2-1; the D gene is possibly TRBD1 (6 bases). The CDR3 covers 11 residues. V dropped 3 bases and J dropped 11 bases, with 8 bases sitting between them. The CDR3 region is CASSLTGKQFF. CDR3 DNA sequence: TGTGCCAGCAGTTTGACAGGAAAGCAGTTCTTC.

The chain uses TRBV29-1 and TRBJ2-2, with D unresolved. Per the germline V gene, CDR1 is SQVTM and CDR2 is ANQGSEA. Trimming pared 6 bases from V and 1 base from J, leaving 9 bases between. CDR3 length equals 13 residues. CDR3 sequence reads: CSVLPGNTGELFF. DNA for the CDR3: TGCAGCGTCCTCCCAGGGAACACCGGGGAGCTGTTTTTT.

This chain connects TRBV25-1 to TRBJ2-6; unclear D gene. The CDR3 is made up of 15 amino acids. V was trimmed by 1 base and J by 0 bases, leaving 4 bases between them. Germline V gene lookup returns CDR1 MGHDK and CDR2 SYGVNS. The CDR3: CASSESSSGANVLTF. In DNA form, the CDR3 reads TGTGCCAGCAGTGAATCCTCCTCTGGGGCCAACGTCCTGACTTTC.

The rearrangement links TRBV4-2 to TRBJ2-7; a weak D match, TRBD1 (6 bases). V was clipped by 1 base and J by 6 bases, with 13 bases between them. Germline CDR1 is LGHNA and CDR2 is YNFKEQ. This CDR3 has 14 residues. CDR3 DNA sequence: TGTGCCAGCAGCCAAGGGCCGGGACAAGGCGAGCAGTACTTC. This encodes CASSQGPGQGEQYF.

The chain recombines TRBV7-9 with TRBJ2-3; TRBD2 might be the D (5 bases). The CDR3 extends over 17 amino acids. Germline lookup yields CDR1 SEHNR and CDR2 FQNEAQ (reference sequence). Between the trimmed V and J ends, which lost 7 bases and 3 bases, there was a span of 23 bases. The CDR3 here is CASIKEARGLGTDTQYF. DNA for the CDR3: TGTGCCAGCATCAAAGAAGCCCGGGGTCTGGGAACAGATACGCAGTATTTT.

This chain connects TRBV24-1 to TRBJ1-1; the D is unclear. CDR1 and CDR2 from the germline V gene are KGHDR and SFDVKD. The CDR3 loop spans 16 amino acids. V dropped 8 bases and J dropped 1 base, with 19 bases sitting between them. This chain's CDR3 is CATTFLREMTNTEAFF. The CDR3 DNA reads as TGTGCCACCACATTCCTTAGGGAGATGACGAACACTGAAGCTTTCTTT.

J is TRBJ2-2 and V is TRBV28; the D is unclear. The V end was cut by 8 bases, the J end by 1 base, with 8 bases between. The length of the CDR3 is 13 residues. Germline loops: CDR1 MDHEN, CDR2 SYDVKM. CDR3 sequence: CASGHRNTGELFF. CDR3 coding DNA: TGTGCCAGCGGGCACAGGAACACCGGGGAGCTGTTTTTT.

This clone counts as medium-sized (0.01 to 0.1%). The chain carries TRBV7-8 and TRBJ2-2; D not certain. The CDR3 is 14 amino acids. The V and J ends lost 0 bases and 4 bases respectively, with 6 bases between them. The V gene's germline CDR1 is SGHVS and CDR2 FQNEAQ. The CDR3 loop reads CASSLATGTGELFF. DNA of the CDR3: TGTGCCAGCAGCTTAGCGACGGGCACCGGGGAGCTGTTTTTT.

This clone turned up a few times. The chain uses TRBV7-2 and TRBJ2-5; tentatively, D is TRBD1 (6 bases). The germline V and J ends were trimmed by 0 bases and 5 bases, with 16 bases remaining between them. Germline assignment: CDR1 SGHTA and CDR2 FQGNSA. This CDR3 contains 16 residues. CDR3 in amino acids: CASSLARGRGGETQYF. The DNA of the CDR3 is TGTGCCAGCAGCTTAGCTCGAGGCAGGGGTGGGGAGACCCAGTACTTC.

The rearrangement joins TRBV19 to TRBJ1-1; D is ambiguous. This CDR3 has 12 residues. Germline CDR1 and CDR2: LNHDA and SQIVND (reference sequence). The V end lost 2 bases, the J end lost 2 bases, and 3 bases lay between the germline ends. This CDR3 is CASSIPNTEAFF. CDR3 in DNA: TGTGCCAGTAGTATACCAAACACTGAAGCTTTCTTT.

CDR3 protein: CASSLSLAGATDTQYF. The DNA of the CDR3 is TGCGCCAGCAGCTTGTCGCTAGCGGGGGCCACAGATACGCAGTATTTT. The chain combines TRBV5-1 with TRBJ2-3; TRBD2 matches 10 bases. CDR3 length: 16 amino acids. Germline V gives CDR1 SGHRS, CDR2 YFSETQ. V dropped 1 base and J dropped 2; count of bases not matched to a gene: 4.

The chain couples TRBV27 to TRBJ1-2, with D unclear. V dropped 2 bases and J dropped 5 bases, with 9 bases sitting between them. CDR3 length: 13 amino acids. The germline V gene has CDR1 MNHEY and CDR2 SMNVEV (reference sequence). The CDR3 loop reads CASSLMAGYGYTF. DNA of the CDR3: TGTGCCAGCAGTTTAATGGCAGGATATGGCTACACCTTC.

The rearrangement uses TRBV7-3 and TRBJ2-3; TRBD2 agrees at 9 bases. V lost 0 bases, J lost 6 bases, and 4 bases stayed unmatched. The CDR3 is 15 amino acids. Per germline, CDR1 SGHTA and CDR2 FQGTGA. Here the CDR3 reads CASSLTAGGPDTQYF. The CDR3 DNA reads as TGTGCCAGCAGCTTAACAGCGGGGGGTCCCGATACGCAGTATTTT.

The count of this clone is one. The chain carries TRBV19 and TRBJ2-5; D may be TRBD1 (6 bases). CDR3 length equals 14 residues. V lost 3 bases and J lost 9, with 17 bases in between. Germline CDR1 reads LNHDA; CDR2 reads SQIVND (reference sequence). CDR3 residues: CASSMRESNRAQYF. CDR3 DNA: TGTGCCAGTAGTATGAGGGAGTCCAACAGGGCCCAGTACTTC.

This chain connects TRBV3-1 (or the pseudogene TRBV3-2) to TRBJ2-7, with 7 nucleotides matching TRBD2. There are 16 residues in the CDR3. CDR1 and CDR2 (germline): LGHDT, YNNKEL (reference sequence). V trimming: 1 base; J trimming: 1 base; junction bases outside the gene matches: 7. This chain's CDR3 is CASSQGITSASYEQYF. As DNA, the CDR3 is TGTGCCAGCAGCCAAGGAATCACTAGCGCTTCCTACGAGCAGTACTTC.

The rearrangement links TRBV20-1 to TRBJ1-2; D gene uncertain. Germline V lookup: CDR1 DFQATT, CDR2 SNEGSKA (reference sequence). The CDR3 sequence is 14 residues long. V gave up 3 bases and J gave up 0 bases, with 11 bases separating them. The DNA for the CDR3 is TGCAGTGCTAGTATCCCGGGAACTAACTATGGCTACACCTTC. Translating gives CSASIPGTNYGYTF.

The gene calls are TRBV29-1 and TRBJ2-5; no clear D gene. The CDR3 is 9 residues long. Germline loops: CDR1 SQVTM, CDR2 ANQGSEA. The CDR3 DNA follows: TGCAGGGCTCAAGAGACCCAGTACTTC. This codes for CRAQETQYF. Full variable domain (outside the CDR3, taken from reference TRBV29-1 and TRBJ2-5): SAVISQKPSRDICQRGTSLTIQCQVDSQVTMMFWYRQQPGQSLTLIATANQGSEATYESGFVIDKFPISRPNLTFSTLTVSNMSPEDSSIYLCRAQETQYFGPGTRLLVL.